This T cell receptor (beta chain) was sequenced for a study of vaccination and CD4 T cells after COVID-19. Looking at the study overall: Recovered patients in the cohort numbered six men and four women, two of them Hispanic. Study conclusions and caveats: Rising from approximately 21 to 38, the median of SARS-CoV-2-reactive clonotypes did not change significantly.

Cultured CD4+ T cells had their DNA profiled by the Oncomine TCR Beta short-read assay. Via MiXCR, TCRdb re-called the PCR reads, giving one row per CDR3 protein. The repertoire holds some 21,000 distinct CDR3 sequences, with roughly three fifths as singletons. Treatment of the sample: approximately nine-day PBMC culture with coronavirus spike peptide pools or control peptides (ViraFEST assay). Details on this clonotype: Its antigen remains unidentified.

Germline V gene lookup returns CDR1 GTSNPN and CDR2 SVGIG (reference sequence). Trimming left V 1 base short and J 2 bases short, with 7 bases between. The CDR3 has 13 amino acids. This sample comprised CD4+ T cells from blood, cultured in vitro, obtained after SARS-CoV-2 vaccination. The chain carries TRBV30 and TRBJ2-3; D ambiguous. This TCR was sampled from a human donor who received a COVID-19 vaccine. CDR3 bases: TGTGCCTGGAGTGACCTATCCACAGATACGCAGTATTTT. It codes for CAWSDLSTDTQYF.